This TCR beta chain was recovered during a study of technical replicates of blood from several donors. Clones were read by immunoSEQ multiplex PCR, and TCRdb kept only the in-frame ones, dropping some. The sample contains 45,000 to 65,000 clones, approximately 94% of which appear only once. The CDR3 is made up of 16 amino acids. The V gene's germline CDR1 is MDHEN and CDR2 SYDVKM. Trimming removed 4 bases from V and 3 bases from J; junction bases left unmatched: 7. The sequence was obtained from a human donor in good health. The chain is built from TRBV28 and TRBJ2-7; 12 nucleotides align to TRBD2. The sequencing input was T cells isolated from PBMCs. The CDR3 nucleotides are TGTGCCAGCAGTTCCCCGTCGACTAGCGGGAGCTACGAGCAGTACTTC. Its translation is CASSSPSTSGSYEQYF.